The clone carrying this T cell receptor (beta chain) was counted at least ten times. The data stem from a study of blood T cells in healthy people across ages. CDR3 size: 16 residues. V shed 6 bases and J 7 bases; nucleotides not matched to a gene: 9. Through a sample-barcoded 5' primer and a J-beta primer mix, a second PCR was run for roughly 7 to 12 cycles. MiXCR, applied by TCRdb to the 5' RACE reads, yields one record per CDR3 protein. The sample yields around 780,000 distinct CDR3 sequences, roughly 25% seen once. These data were also reused for a study on T cells of mothers and their children.

Sequenced input: blood. The V gene is TRBV12-3 or TRBV12-4, the J gene TRBJ2-1, with TRBD2 matching over 13 bases. The sequence came from a boy aged 10-17 years in good health. CDR3 in amino acids: CASSAGGTSGVNEQFF. In nucleotides, the CDR3 is TGTGCCAGCAGCGCCGGCGGGACTAGCGGGGTAAATGAGCAGTTCTTC.